This TCR beta chain was identified during a study of cytomegalovirus exposure and HLA in healthy donors. Study-level findings and limits: In vitro work confirmed that a few CMV-associated chains recognize CMV antigens.

60 Vbeta and 13 Jbeta primers were used in PCR. The method was immunoSEQ multiplex PCR; TCRdb's version includes in-frame clones alone and lacks a portion of them. The sample lists more than 140,000 clones, roughly 64% occurring once. The ends were cut back, 7 bases at V and 6 bases at J, with 17 bases in the middle. Germline CDR1 is SNHLY and CDR2 is FYNNEI. The CDR3 covers 14 residues. This clone turned up a few times. The antigen is unknown. The rearrangement links TRBV2 to TRBJ2-3; D remains unclear. The sequence came from a woman between 25 and 40 years old in good health and CMV-seropositive. Sequenced material: PBMCs. The CDR3 nucleotides read TGTGCCAGCACCCGAGAAGACGCCGGGGATACGCAGTATTTT. It is translated as CASTREDAGDTQYF.